This T cell receptor beta chain derives from a study of blood T cell repertoires in COVID-19. On the study more broadly: PBMCs, B-cell-depleted T cells, or T cells provided the cDNA or gDNA that made up the material.

Patients of the Seattle cohort, enrolled during active infection, were followed longitudinally. As originally analysed: Scientists estimated how many nucleated cells there were by amplifying reference gene primers. The repertoire was sequenced with immunoSEQ multiplex PCR; TCRdb's copy has only in-frame clones and lacks some. V and J calls and clone size follow that table, whereas D and trimming were derived from the DNA. The profile shows 150,000 or so clones, approximately 90% of them singletons. Per germline, CDR1 MNHEY and CDR2 SMNVEV (reference sequence). V lost 10 bases, J lost 5 bases, and 6 bases stayed unmatched. The CDR3 consists of 12 residues.

The origin of this receptor is a man in his 60s with COVID-19, enrolled during active disease. The genes are TRBV27 and TRBJ1-2, with 8 bases fitting TRBD1. The material sequenced was peripheral blood. The CDR3 region is CATPGQEYGYTF. CDR3 DNA sequence: TGTGCCACTCCGGGACAGGAGTATGGCTACACCTTC.